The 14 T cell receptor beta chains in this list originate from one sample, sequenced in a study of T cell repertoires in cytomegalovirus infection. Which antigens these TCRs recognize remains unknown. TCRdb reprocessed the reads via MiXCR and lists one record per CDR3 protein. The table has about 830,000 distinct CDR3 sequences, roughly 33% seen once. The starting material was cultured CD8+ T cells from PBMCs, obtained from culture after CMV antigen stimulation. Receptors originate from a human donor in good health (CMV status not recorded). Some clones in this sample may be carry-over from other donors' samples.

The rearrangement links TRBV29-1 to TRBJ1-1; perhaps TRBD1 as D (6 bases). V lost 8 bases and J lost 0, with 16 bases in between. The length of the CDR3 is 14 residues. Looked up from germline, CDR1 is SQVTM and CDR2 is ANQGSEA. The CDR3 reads CSFFQQGMNTEAFF. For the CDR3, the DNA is TGCAGCTTCTTCCAACAGGGTATGAACACTGAAGCTTTCTTT.

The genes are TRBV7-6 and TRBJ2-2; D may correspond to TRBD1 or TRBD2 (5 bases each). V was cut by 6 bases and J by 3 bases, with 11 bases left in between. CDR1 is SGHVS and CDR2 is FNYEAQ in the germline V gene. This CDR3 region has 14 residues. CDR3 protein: CASSSRGDTGELFF. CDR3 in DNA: TGTGCCAGCAGTTCTAGGGGAGACACCGGGGAGCTGTTTTTT.

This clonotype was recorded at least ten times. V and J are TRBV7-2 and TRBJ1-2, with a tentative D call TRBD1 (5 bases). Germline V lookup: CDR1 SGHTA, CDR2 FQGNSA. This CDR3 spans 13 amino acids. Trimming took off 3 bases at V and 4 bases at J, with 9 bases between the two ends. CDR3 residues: CASSFLGPYGYTF. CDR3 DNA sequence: TGTGCCAGCAGCTTCCTGGGGCCCTATGGCTACACCTTC.

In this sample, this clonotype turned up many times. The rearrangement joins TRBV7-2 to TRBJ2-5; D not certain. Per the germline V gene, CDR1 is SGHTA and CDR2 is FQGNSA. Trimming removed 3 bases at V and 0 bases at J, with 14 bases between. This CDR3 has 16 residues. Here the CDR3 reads CASSLGKDGNQETQYF. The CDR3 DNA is TGTGCCAGCAGCTTGGGAAAGGACGGTAACCAAGAGACCCAGTACTTC. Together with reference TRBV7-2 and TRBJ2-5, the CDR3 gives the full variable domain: GAGVSQSPSNKVTEKGKDVELRCDPISGHTALYWYRQSLGQGLEFLIYFQGNSAPDKSGLPSDRFSAERTGGSVSTLTIQRTQQEDSAVYLCASSLGKDGNQETQYFGPGTRLLVL.

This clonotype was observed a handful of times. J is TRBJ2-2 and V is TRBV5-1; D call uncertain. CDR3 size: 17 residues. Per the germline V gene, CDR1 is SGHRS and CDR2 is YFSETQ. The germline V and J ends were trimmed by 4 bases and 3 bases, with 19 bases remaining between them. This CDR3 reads CASSLLDGTRDTGELFF. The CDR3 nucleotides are TGCGCCAGCAGCCTTCTGGACGGAACGCGAGACACCGGGGAGCTGTTTTTT.

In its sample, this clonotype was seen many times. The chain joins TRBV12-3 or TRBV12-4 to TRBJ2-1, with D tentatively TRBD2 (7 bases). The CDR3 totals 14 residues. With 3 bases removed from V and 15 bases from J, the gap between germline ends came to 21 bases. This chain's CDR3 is CASSLDPRGGAVFF. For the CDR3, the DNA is TGTGCCAGCAGTTTGGATCCGAGAGGGGGGGCCGTGTTCTTC.

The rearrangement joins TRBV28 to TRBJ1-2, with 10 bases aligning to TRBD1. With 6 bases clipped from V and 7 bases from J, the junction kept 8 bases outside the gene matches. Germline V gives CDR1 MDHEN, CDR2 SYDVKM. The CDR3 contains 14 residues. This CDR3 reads CASRPGQGKSGYTF. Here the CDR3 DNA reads TGTGCCAGCAGACCGGGACAGGGGAAATCTGGCTACACCTTC.

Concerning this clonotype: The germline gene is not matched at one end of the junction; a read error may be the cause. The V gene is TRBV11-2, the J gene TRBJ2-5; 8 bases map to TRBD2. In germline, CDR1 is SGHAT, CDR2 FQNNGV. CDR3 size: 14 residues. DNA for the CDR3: TGTGTCAGCGGGGTCGCGGGAGGCCAAGAGACCCAGTACTTC. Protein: CVSGVAGGQETQYF.

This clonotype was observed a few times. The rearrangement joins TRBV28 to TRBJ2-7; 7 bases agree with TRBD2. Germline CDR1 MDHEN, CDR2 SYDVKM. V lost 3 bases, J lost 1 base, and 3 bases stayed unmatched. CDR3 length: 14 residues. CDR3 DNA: TGTGCCAGCAGTTTCGGCGGGGGATCCTACGAGCAGTACGTC. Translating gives CASSFGGGSYEQYV.

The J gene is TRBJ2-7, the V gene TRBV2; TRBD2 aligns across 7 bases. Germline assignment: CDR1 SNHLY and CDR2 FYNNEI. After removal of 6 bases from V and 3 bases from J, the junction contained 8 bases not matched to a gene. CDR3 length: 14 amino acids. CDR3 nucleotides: TGTGCCAGCAGCCGACTTGGGGGGGTCTACGAGCAGTACGTC. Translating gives CASSRLGGVYEQYV.

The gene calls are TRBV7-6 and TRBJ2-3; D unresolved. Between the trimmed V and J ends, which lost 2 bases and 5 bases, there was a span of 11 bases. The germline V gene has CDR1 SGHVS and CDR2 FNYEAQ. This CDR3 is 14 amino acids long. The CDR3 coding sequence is TGTGCCAGCAGCTTAAACAAGGGAATAGATACGCAGTATTTT. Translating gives CASSLNKGIDTQYF.

The CDR3 here is CSALSSYEQYV. The CDR3, as DNA: TGCAGTGCCCTGAGCTCCTACGAGCAGTACGTC. J is TRBJ2-7 and V is TRBV20-1; D not resolved. The CDR3 is 11 residues long. Germline values: CDR1 DFQATT, CDR2 SNEGSKA (reference sequence). The V end lost 6 bases, the J end lost 0 bases, and 6 bases lay between the germline ends.

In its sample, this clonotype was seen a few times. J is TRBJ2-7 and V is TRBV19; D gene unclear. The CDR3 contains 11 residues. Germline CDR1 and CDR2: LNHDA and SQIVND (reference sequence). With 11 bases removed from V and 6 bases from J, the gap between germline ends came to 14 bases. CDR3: CASSFKGEQYF. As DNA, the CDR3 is TGTGCCTCCTCCTTCAAAGGCGAGCAGTACTTC.

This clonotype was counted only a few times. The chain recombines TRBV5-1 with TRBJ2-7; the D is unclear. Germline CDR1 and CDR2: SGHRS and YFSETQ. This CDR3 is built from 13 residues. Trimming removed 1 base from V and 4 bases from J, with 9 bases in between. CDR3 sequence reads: CASSLPRDYEQYF. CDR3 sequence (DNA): TGCGCCAGCAGCTTGCCCCGAGATTACGAGCAGTACTTC.